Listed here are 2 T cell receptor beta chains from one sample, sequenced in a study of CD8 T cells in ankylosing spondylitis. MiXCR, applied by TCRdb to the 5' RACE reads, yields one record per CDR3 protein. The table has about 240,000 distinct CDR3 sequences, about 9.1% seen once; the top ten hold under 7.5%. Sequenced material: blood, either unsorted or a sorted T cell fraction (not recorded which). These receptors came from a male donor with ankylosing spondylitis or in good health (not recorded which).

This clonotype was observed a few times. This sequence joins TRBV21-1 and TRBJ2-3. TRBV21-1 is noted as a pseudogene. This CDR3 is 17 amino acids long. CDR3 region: CASSNSLLSNDTDTQYF. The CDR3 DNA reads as TGTGCCAGCAGCAATAGCCTCCTCTCCAATGACACAGATACGCAGTATTTT.

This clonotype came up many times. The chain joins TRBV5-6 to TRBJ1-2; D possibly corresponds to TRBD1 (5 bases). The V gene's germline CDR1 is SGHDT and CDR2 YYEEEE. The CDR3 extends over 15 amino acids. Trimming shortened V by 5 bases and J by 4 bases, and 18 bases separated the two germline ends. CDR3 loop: CASSYTTVTIYGYTF. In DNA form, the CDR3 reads TGTGCCAGCAGTTACACGACAGTGACCATCTATGGCTACACCTTC.